This paragraph reports one TCR beta chain. The data were obtained in a study of blood T cell repertoires in COVID-19. The wider study: From the United States, Italy and Spain came samples of acute and convalescent COVID-19.

CDR3 length: 14 amino acids. The ends lost 4 bases at V and 4 bases at J; junction bases unmatched: 7. The V gene's germline CDR1 is WSHSY and CDR2 SAAADI. Per the original methods: Nucleated cell counts were estimated from reference gene primer amplification. Measured with immunoSEQ multiplex PCR; TCRdb has only the in-frame clones, and not every one. V, J and clone size are those of that table, while D and trimming were read from the DNA. The sample lists about 240,000 clones, approximately 86% occurring once. In terms of age and location, participants ranged from about 18 to 95 years and lived in about 25 US areas. In assigning cohorts, the study relied on participant-reported clinical history.

The clonotype originates from a woman aged 40 to 49 with acute COVID-19. The sequenced sample was PBMCs or T cells enriched from blood (not recorded which). This chain uses TRBV10-2 with TRBJ2-7; TRBD2 aligns across 7 bases. CDR3 sequence (DNA): TGCGCCAGCAGTGGTGTGGGGGGGTTTTACGAGCAGTACTTC. It specifies CASSGVGGFYEQYF.